The 22 T cell receptor beta chains below come from one sample, sequenced in a study of cytomegalovirus exposure and HLA in healthy donors (dated 2017 in TCRdb). Libraries were built with the immunoSEQ multiplex PCR assay. For the multiplex PCR, a mixture combining 60 forward primers for TCR Vbeta segments and 13 reverse primers for TCR Jbeta segments was used. Drawn from immuneACCESS, this table holds only the in-frame rearrangements with V and J called that TCRdb kept. Clones are partly lost; checked studies trace under half to an unresolved V gene and leave the rest unexplained. Here the sample has tens of thousands of clones; roughly 67% occur a single time. Roughly 21% of the sample is in the top ten clones. Sequences were obtained from PBMCs. Receptors originate from a woman aged 45-65 years in good health and CMV-seropositive.

For the CDR3, the DNA is TGCGCCAGCAGCCCCACCCTTAGCAGCGTGAACACTGAAGCTTTCTTT. It codes for CASSPTLSSVNTEAFF. V usage is TRBV5-1 and J usage is TRBJ1-1; D remains unclear. This CDR3 is 16 amino acids long. The V gene lost 4 bases and the J gene lost 0 bases, with 16 bases spanning the gap. The germline CDR1 and CDR2 sequences are SGHRS and YFSETQ.

The chain joins TRBV9 to TRBJ2-3, with D perhaps matching TRBD2 (6 bases). Trimming cost V 0 bases and J 5 bases, with 13 bases left between them. Germline-derived CDR1 and CDR2 are SGDLS and YYNGEE. The CDR3 contains 15 residues. In DNA form, the CDR3 reads TGTGCCAGCAGCGTAGCTGGCGGGGATGGAGATACGCAGTATTTT. This translates into CASSVAGGDGDTQYF.

The chain recombines TRBV2 with TRBJ2-1; D might be TRBD2 (5 bases). V lost 6 bases and J lost 9, with 21 bases in between. The CDR3 consists of 15 residues. CDR1 and CDR2 from the germline V gene are SNHLY and FYNNEI. The CDR3 spells CASRVGASREGEQFF. As DNA, the CDR3 is TGTGCCAGCAGGGTTGGTGCCAGTCGGGAAGGTGAGCAGTTCTTC.

The chain couples TRBV19 to TRBJ1-1, with 7 positions matching TRBD1. V trimming: 5 bases; J trimming: 4 bases; junction bases outside the gene matches: 13. Germline CDR1 LNHDA, CDR2 SQIVND (reference sequence). The CDR3 sequence is 16 residues long. Written as DNA, the CDR3 is TGTGCCAGTAGTCCCCACAGGGGACAAATTCGCACTGAAGCTTTCTTT. It codes for CASSPHRGQIRTEAFF.

This clone is a singleton in its sample. V and J are TRBV5-1 and TRBJ1-5; 9 nucleotides align to TRBD1. The CDR3 is made up of 14 amino acids. V shed 4 bases, J shed 5 bases, and the junction held 4 bases outside the gene matches. Germline V gene lookup returns CDR1 SGHRS and CDR2 YFSETQ. The CDR3 loop reads CASSVTGGDQPQHF. For the CDR3, the DNA is TGCGCCAGCAGCGTCACAGGGGGCGATCAGCCCCAGCATTTT. Drawing the rest from reference TRBV5-1 and TRBJ1-5, the complete variable domain is KAGVTQTPRYLIKTRGQQVTLSCSPISGHRSVSWYQQTPGQGLQFLFEYFSETQRNKGNFPGRFSGRQFSNSRSEMNVSTLELGDSALYLCASSVTGGDQPQHFGDGTRLSIL.

This clone was seen more than once but under ten times. The rearrangement links TRBV2 to TRBJ2-1, with 11 positions matching TRBD2. The CDR3 runs 14 residues. Germline assignment: CDR1 SNHLY and CDR2 FYNNEI. The ends lost 6 bases at V and 9 bases at J; junction bases unmatched: 7. The CDR3 is CASSLSGGAFEQFF. CDR3 DNA: TGTGCCAGCAGCCTTAGCGGGGGGGCTTTTGAGCAGTTCTTC.

The chain uses TRBV4-3 and TRBJ1-3; D gene ambiguous. V dropped 2 bases and J dropped 4 bases, with 3 bases sitting between them. The CDR3 is 12 residues long. Germline V gene sequence: CDR1 LGHNA, CDR2 YSLEER. The CDR3 DNA reads TGCGCCAGCAGCCAAAGCGGAAACACCATATATTTT. Amino acids: CASSQSGNTIYF.

The chain recombines TRBV7-2 with TRBJ2-7, with 11 bases identical to TRBD2. The V gene end was trimmed by 5 bases and the J gene end by 1 base; junction bases not matched to a gene: 4. Germline V CDR1 and CDR2: SGHTA, FQGNSA. This CDR3 comprises 15 residues. In DNA, the CDR3 is TGTGCCAGCAGCCCTAGCGGGGGGCTATCCTACGAGCAGTACTTC. This translates into CASSPSGGLSYEQYF.

This clone appeared once. V usage is TRBV10-1 and J usage is TRBJ2-3; D unclear. The CDR3 is 12 residues long. The germline CDR1 and CDR2 sequences are WNHNN and SYGVQD (reference sequence). V shed 4 bases and J shed 2 bases, with 4 bases lying between them. The CDR3 sequence: CASSGPTDTQYF. The CDR3, as DNA: TGCGCCAGCAGTGGGCCCACAGATACGCAGTATTTT.

The chain recombines TRBV27 with TRBJ2-7, with 11 bases aligning to TRBD2. This CDR3 contains 16 residues. The germline V gene has CDR1 MNHEY and CDR2 SMNVEV (reference sequence). V was clipped by 3 bases and J by 0 bases; unmatched bases: 4. CDR3 sequence (DNA): TGTGCCAGCAGTTTCAGTAGCGGGGGGGTCTCCTACGAGCAGTACTTC. Translated: CASSFSSGGVSYEQYF.

The table lists this clone with many counts. This sequence joins TRBV6-5 and TRBJ1-2; tentatively, D is TRBD1 (5 bases). This CDR3 is 13 amino acids long. Between the trimmed V and J ends, which lost 7 bases and 4 bases, there was a span of 13 bases. The germline gives CDR1 MNHEY, CDR2 SVGAGI. The DNA of the CDR3 is TGTGCCAGCAAAACATTCCAGGGCTATGGCTACACCTTC. Translated, it gives CASKTFQGYGYTF.

This rearrangement joins TRBV7-3 to TRBJ1-1; the D is unclear. V was shortened by 6 bases and J by 0 bases, with 8 bases between the two germline ends. CDR1 is SGHTA and CDR2 is FQGTGA in the germline V gene. The CDR3 extends over 13 amino acids. The CDR3 loop reads CASSEALNTEAFF. The CDR3 DNA reads TGTGCCAGCAGTGAAGCATTGAACACTGAAGCTTTCTTT.

This rearrangement joins TRBV10-3 to TRBJ2-3; D remains ambiguous. The V end lost 2 bases, the J end lost 7 bases, and 4 bases lay between the germline ends. From germline, CDR1 is ENHRY and CDR2 SYGVKD. The CDR3 runs 11 residues. The DNA for the CDR3 is TGTGCCATCAGTGAGGGGCATACGCAGTATTTT. It yields the protein CAISEGHTQYF.

The chain carries TRBV9 and TRBJ1-1, with D possibly being TRBD1 (6 bases). From germline, CDR1 is SGDLS and CDR2 YYNGEE. Trimming left V 3 bases short and J 5 bases short, with 17 bases between. CDR3 size: 15 residues. The CDR3 DNA sequence: TGTGCCAGCAGCGCAATAGTAGGGGGAGAAACTGAAGCTTTCTTT. Its protein is CASSAIVGGETEAFF. Combining the CDR3 with reference TRBV9 and TRBJ1-1 gives the whole variable domain DSGVTQTPKHLITATGQRVTLRCSPRSGDLSVYWYQQSLDQGLQFLIQYYNGEERAKGNILERFSAQQFPDLHSELNLSSLELGDSALYFCASSAIVGGETEAFFGQGTRLTVV.

V usage is TRBV27 and J usage is TRBJ2-7, with D possibly TRBD1 on 5 matching bases. V was clipped by 4 bases and J by 3 bases, with 16 bases between them. Germline CDR1 and CDR2: MNHEY and SMNVEV (reference sequence). The CDR3 runs to 15 residues. CDR3 residues: CASSSRQTPNYEQYF. Here the CDR3 DNA reads TGTGCCAGCAGTTCGCGACAGACCCCGAACTACGAGCAGTACTTC.

With regard to this clone: One junction end disagrees with the germline gene, perhaps due to a read error. V is TRBV2 and J is TRBJ1-1; D is ambiguous. The CDR3 runs 11 residues. Germline CDR1 SNHLY, CDR2 FYNNEI. The CDR3 is CASERETVAFF. CDR3 nucleotides: TGTGCCAGCGAAAGGGAGACTGTAGCTTTCTTT.

In this sample, this clone turned up a few times. V usage is TRBV30 and J usage is TRBJ2-1; 8 positions agree with TRBD2. This CDR3 is 16 amino acids long. Germline CDR1 and CDR2: GTSNPN and SVGIG (reference sequence). Trimming cost V 4 bases and J 0 bases; bases outside gene matches: 8. CDR3 DNA sequence: TGTGCCTGGACCCCGCCCCGGGGGGGCTCCTACAATGAGCAGTTCTTC. As protein: CAWTPPRGGSYNEQFF.

The chain joins TRBV19 to TRBJ2-5; perhaps TRBD1 as D (5 bases). The V and J ends lost 6 bases and 5 bases respectively, with 16 bases between them. There are 14 residues in the CDR3. From germline, CDR1 is LNHDA and CDR2 SQIVND (reference sequence). The CDR3 bases are TGTGCCAGTAGCGATACCGGACACGCGGAGACCCAGTACTTC. It specifies CASSDTGHAETQYF.

This sequence joins TRBV7-2 and TRBJ2-7; D gene unclear. The CDR3 is made up of 13 amino acids. V lost 2 bases, J lost 5 bases, and 10 bases lay in between. Germline values: CDR1 SGHTA, CDR2 FQGNSA. CDR3: CASSLQLFNEQYF. For the CDR3, the DNA is TGTGCCAGCAGCTTACAGTTATTCAACGAGCAGTACTTC.

The genes are TRBV15 and TRBJ2-1; possibly TRBD2 for D (5 bases). The germline CDR1 and CDR2 sequences are LNHNV and YYDKDF (reference sequence). V lost 0 bases and J 7 bases, leaving 7 bases between the germline ends. The CDR3 totals 13 residues. CDR3 nucleotide sequence: TGTGCCACCAGCAGAGATAGGACTAATGAGCAGTTCTTC. Translating it yields CATSRDRTNEQFF.

This clone was recorded a few times. The rearrangement links TRBV5-6 to TRBJ1-1; no clear D. Germline V gene lookup returns CDR1 SGHDT and CDR2 YYEEEE. V was cut by 0 bases and J by 1 base, with 16 bases left in between. The CDR3 contains 17 residues. CDR3 coding DNA: TGTGCCAGCAGCTTGGCCTCTCACATTCCTCCGAACACTGAAGCTTTCTTT. Protein product: CASSLASHIPPNTEAFF. The variable domain in full, with the rest retrieved from reference TRBV5-6 and TRBJ1-1, is DAGVTQSPTHLIKTRGQQVTLRCSPKSGHDTVSWYQQALGQGPQFIFQYYEEEERQRGNFPDRFSGHQFPNYSSELNVNALLLGDSALYLCASSLASHIPPNTEAFFGQGTRLTVV.

The rearrangement links TRBV6-1 to TRBJ2-3, with 7 bases lining up with TRBD2. Germline V gives CDR1 MNHNS, CDR2 SASEGT. V shed 2 bases and J 5 bases; nucleotides not matched to a gene: 13. This CDR3 is 17 amino acids long. In DNA form, the CDR3 reads TGTGCCAGCAGTGAATACGAGACTAGCAAGTTACGAGATACGCAGTATTTT. It is translated as CASSEYETSKLRDTQYF.